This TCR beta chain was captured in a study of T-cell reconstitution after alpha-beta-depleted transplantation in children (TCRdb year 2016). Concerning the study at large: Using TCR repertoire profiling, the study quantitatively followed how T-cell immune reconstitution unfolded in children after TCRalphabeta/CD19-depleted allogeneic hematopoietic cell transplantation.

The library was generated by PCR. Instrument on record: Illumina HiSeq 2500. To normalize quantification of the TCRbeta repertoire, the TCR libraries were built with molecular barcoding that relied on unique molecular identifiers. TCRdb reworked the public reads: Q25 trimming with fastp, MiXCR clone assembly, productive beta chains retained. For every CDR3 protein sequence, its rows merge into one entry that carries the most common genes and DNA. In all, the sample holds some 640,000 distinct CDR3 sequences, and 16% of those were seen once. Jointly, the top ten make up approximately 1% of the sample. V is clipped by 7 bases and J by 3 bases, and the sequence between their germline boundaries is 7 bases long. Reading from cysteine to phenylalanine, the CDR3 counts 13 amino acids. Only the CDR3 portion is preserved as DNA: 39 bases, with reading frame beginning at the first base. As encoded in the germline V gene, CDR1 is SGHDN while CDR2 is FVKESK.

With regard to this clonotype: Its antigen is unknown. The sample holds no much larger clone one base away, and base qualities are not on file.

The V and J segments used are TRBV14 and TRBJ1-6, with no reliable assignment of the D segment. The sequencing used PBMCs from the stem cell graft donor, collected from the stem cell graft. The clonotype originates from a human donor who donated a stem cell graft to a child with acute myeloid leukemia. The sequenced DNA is TGTGCCAGCAATGGGGTCTATAATTCACCCCTCCACTTT. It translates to CASNGVYNSPLHF.